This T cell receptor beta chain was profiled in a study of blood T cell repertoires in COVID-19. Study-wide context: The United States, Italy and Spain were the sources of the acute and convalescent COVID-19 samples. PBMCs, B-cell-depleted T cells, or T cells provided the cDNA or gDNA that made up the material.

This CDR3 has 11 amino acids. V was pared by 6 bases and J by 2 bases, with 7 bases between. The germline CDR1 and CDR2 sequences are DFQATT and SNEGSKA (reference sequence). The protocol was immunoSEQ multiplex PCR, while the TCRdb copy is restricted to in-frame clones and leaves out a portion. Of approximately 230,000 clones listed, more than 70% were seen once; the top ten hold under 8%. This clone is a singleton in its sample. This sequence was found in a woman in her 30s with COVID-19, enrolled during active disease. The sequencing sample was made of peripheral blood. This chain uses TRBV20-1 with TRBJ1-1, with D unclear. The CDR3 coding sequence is TGCAGTGCGGCGGGTAACACTGAAGCTTTCTTT. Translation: CSAAGNTEAFF.